This record concerns one T cell receptor (beta chain) sequence. This entry is derived from a study of blood T cell repertoires in COVID-19. Clones were sequenced by immunoSEQ multiplex PCR, and TCRdb holds only the in-frame ones, with some missing. The table has approximately 120,000 clones, 75% to 90% seen once. Germline loops: CDR1 MNHEY, CDR2 SVGAGI. Trimming at V came to 6 bases and at J to 10 bases, leaving 6 bases not matched to a gene. The CDR3 has 12 amino acids. The receptor was derived from a man aged 30-40 years who had recovered from COVID-19. The source material was PBMCs or T cells enriched from blood (not recorded which). V gene TRBV6-5 combines with J gene TRBJ1-2; 9 positions match TRBD1. The CDR3 coding sequence is TGTGCCAGCAGACCGGGACAGGGCTCCTACACCTTC. Amino acids: CASRPGQGSYTF.